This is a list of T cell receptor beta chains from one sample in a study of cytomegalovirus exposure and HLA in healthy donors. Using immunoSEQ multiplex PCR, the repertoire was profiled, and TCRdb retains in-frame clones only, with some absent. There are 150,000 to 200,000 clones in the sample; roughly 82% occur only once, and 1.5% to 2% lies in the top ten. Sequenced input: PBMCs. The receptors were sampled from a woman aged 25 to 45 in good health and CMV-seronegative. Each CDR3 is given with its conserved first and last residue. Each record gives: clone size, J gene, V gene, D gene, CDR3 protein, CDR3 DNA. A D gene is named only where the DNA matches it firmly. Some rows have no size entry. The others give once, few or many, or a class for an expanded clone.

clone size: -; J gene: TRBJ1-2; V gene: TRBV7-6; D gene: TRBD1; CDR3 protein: CASSHSPGQGGGYTF; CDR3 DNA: TGTGCCAGCAGCCACTCACCCGGACAGGGTGGTGGCTACACCTTC
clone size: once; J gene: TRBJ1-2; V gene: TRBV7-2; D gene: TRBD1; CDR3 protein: CASTWDRYNYGYTF; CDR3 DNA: TGTGCCAGCACCTGGGACAGGTATAACTATGGCTACACCTTC
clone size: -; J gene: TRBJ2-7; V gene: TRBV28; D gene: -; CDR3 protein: CASRGRVGAYEQYF; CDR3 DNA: TGTGCCAGCAGGGGCAGGGTAGGAGCCTACGAGCAGTACTTC
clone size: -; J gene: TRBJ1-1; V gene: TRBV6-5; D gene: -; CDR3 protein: CASSFHRNTEAFF; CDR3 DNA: TGTGCCAGCAGTTTCCACAGGAACACTGAAGCTTTCTTT
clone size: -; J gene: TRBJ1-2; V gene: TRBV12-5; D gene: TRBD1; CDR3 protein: CASGCGQGVCYGYTF; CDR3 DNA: TGTGCTAGTGGATGTGGACAGGGGGTATGCTATGGCTACACCTTC
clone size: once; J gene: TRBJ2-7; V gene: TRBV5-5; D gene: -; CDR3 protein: CASSYTGTRTYEQYF; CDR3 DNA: TGTGCCAGCAGTTATACCGGGACTCGCACCTACGAGCAGTACTTC
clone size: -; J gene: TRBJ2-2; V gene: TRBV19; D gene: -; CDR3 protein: CASKSRGGAGELFF; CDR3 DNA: TGTGCCAGTAAAAGTCGCGGAGGGGCCGGGGAGCTGTTTTTT
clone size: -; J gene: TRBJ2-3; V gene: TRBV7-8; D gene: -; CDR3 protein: CASSLRGGGRGDTQYF; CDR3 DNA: TGTGCCAGCAGCCTCCGAGGGGGGGGGCGGGGAGATACGCAGTATTTT
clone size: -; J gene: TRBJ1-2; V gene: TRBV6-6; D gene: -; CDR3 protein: CASSYSTETTSYGYTF; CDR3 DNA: TGTGCCAGCAGTTACTCGACAGAAACTACTTCTTATGGCTACACCTTC
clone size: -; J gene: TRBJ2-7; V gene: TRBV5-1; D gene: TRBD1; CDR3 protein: CASSLEQGGSEQYF; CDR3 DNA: TGCGCCAGCAGCTTGGAACAGGGGGGAAGCGAGCAGTACTTC
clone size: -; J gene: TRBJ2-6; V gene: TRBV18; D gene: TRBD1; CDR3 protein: CASSIRVGTGGAGANVLTF; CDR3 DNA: TGTGCCAGCTCCATACGAGTAGGGACAGGGGGCGCTGGGGCCAACGTCCTGACTTTC
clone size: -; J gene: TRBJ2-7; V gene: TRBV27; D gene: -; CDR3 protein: CASSPLWSYEQYF; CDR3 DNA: TGTGCCAGCAGTCCCCTGTGGAGTTACGAGCAGTACTTC
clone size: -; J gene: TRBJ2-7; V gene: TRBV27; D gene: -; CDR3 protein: CASSLYSLPYEQYF; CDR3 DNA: TGTGCCAGCAGTTTATACTCCCTACCCTACGAGCAGTACTTC
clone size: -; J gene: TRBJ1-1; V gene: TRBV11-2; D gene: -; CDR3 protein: CASSLTLRQNTEAFF; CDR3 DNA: TGTGCCAGCAGCTTAACACTGAGACAGAACACTGAAGCTTTCTTT
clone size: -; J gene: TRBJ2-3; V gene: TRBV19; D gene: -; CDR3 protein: CASSTTRGDTQYF; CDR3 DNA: TGTGCCAGTAGTACCACCAGGGGAGATACGCAGTATTTT
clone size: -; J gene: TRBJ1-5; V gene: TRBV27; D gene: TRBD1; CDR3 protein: CASSLKRQGKDQPQHF; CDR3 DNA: TGTGCCAGCAGTTTGAAAAGACAGGGTAAAGATCAGCCCCAGCATTTT
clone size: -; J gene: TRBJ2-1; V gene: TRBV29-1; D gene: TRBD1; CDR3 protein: CSAPGQGGNEQFF; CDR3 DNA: TGCAGCGCTCCGGGACAGGGGGGGAATGAGCAGTTCTTC
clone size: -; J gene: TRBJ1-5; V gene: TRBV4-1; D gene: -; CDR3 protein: CASSQVVTSNQPQHF; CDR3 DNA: TGCGCCAGCAGCCAAGTGGTCACAAGCAATCAGCCCCAGCATTTT
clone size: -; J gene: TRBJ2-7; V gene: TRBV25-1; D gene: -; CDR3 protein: CASSDTPPYYEQYF; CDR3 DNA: TGTGCCAGCAGTGACACCCCCCCCTACTACGAGCAGTACTTC
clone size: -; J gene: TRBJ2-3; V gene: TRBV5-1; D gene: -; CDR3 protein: CASSLTPEFTDTQYF; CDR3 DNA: TGCGCCAGCAGCTTGACTCCGGAGTTCACAGATACGCAGTATTTT
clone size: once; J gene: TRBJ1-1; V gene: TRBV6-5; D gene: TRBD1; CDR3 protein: CASSHGTGVEAFF; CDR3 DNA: TGTGCCAGCAGCCATGGGACAGGGGTAGAAGCTTTCTTT
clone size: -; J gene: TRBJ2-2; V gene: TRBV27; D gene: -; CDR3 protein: CASRAPRDTGELFF; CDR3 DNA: TGTGCCAGCAGGGCGCCTCGGGACACCGGGGAGCTGTTTTTT
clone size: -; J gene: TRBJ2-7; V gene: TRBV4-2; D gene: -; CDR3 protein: CASSQDLVRVGEQYF; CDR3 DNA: TGTGCCAGCAGCCAAGATCTGGTGCGGGTTGGGGAGCAGTACTTC
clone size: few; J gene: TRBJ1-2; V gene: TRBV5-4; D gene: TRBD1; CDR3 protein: CASRPTGGFDGYTF; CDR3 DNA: TGTGCCAGCAGGCCTACAGGGGGTTTTGATGGCTACACCTTC
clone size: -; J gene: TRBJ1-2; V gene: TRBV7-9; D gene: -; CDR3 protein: CASSLSVQASNYGYTF; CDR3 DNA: TGTGCCAGCAGCTTATCGGTCCAGGCTTCTAACTATGGCTACACCTTC
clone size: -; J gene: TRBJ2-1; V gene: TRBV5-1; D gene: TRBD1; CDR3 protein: CASRPGQGESDEQFF; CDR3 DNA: TGCGCCAGCAGACCTGGACAGGGTGAAAGTGATGAGCAGTTCTTC
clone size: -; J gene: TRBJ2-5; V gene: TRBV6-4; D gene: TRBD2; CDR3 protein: CASSGPGLAGGPRETQYF; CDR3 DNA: TGTGCCAGCAGTGGTCCCGGACTAGCGGGAGGGCCGCGTGAGACCCAGTACTTC
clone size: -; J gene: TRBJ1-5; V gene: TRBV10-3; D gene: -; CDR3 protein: CAISESIGLPGGQPQHF; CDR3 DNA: TGTGCCATCAGTGAGTCCATCGGCCTCCCGGGTGGTCAGCCCCAGCATTTT
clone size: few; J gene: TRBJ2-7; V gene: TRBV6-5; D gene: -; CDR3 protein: CASSFQGLHREQYF; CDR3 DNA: TGTGCCAGCAGTTTCCAAGGACTTCACCGGGAGCAGTACTTC
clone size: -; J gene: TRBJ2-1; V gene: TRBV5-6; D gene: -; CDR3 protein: CASVRSSYNEQFF; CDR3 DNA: TGTGCCAGCGTCCGTAGCTCCTACAATGAGCAGTTCTTC
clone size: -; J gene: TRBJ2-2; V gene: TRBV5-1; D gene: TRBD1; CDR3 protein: CASSLTGGTGELFF; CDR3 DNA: TGCGCCAGCAGCTTGACAGGGGGGACCGGGGAGCTGTTTTTT
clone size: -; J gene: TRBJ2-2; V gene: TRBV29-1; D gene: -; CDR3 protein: CSASLNTGELFF; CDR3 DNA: TGCAGCGCCTCACTGAACACCGGGGAGCTGTTTTTT
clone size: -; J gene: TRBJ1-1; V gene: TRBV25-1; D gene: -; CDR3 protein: CASSEWAGGINTEAFF; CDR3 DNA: TGTGCCAGCAGTGAATGGGCTGGTGGTATAAACACTGAAGCTTTCTTT
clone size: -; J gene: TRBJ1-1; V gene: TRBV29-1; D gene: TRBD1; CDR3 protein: CSVAATGVAEAFF; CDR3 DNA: TGCAGCGTTGCCGCCACAGGGGTAGCGGAAGCTTTCTTT
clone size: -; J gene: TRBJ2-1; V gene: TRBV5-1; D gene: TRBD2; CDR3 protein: CASSLSGGALNEQFF; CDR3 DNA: TGCGCCAGCAGCCTGAGCGGGGGGGCGTTGAATGAGCAGTTCTTC
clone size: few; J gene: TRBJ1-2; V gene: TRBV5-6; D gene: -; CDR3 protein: CASTQLGGRHSGGYTF; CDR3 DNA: TGTGCCAGCACCCAATTAGGGGGACGGCACTCGGGTGGCTACACCTTC
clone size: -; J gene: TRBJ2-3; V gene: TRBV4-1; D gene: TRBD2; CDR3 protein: CASRFSSGRTDTQYF; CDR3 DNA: TGCGCCAGCAGGTTTTCTAGCGGGAGGACAGATACGCAGTATTTT
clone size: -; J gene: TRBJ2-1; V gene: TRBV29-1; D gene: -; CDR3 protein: CSARLTVNEQFF; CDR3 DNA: TGCAGCGCCCGCCTGACAGTAAATGAGCAGTTCTTC
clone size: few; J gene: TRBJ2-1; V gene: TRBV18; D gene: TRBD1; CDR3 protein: CASSPLGQGINEQFF; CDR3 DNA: TGTGCCAGCTCACCACTGGGACAGGGCATCAATGAGCAGTTCTTC
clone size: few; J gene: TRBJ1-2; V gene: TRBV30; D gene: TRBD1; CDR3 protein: CAWSRAGTGSNYGYTF; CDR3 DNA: TGTGCCTGGAGCCGCGCCGGGACAGGGTCTAACTATGGCTACACCTTC
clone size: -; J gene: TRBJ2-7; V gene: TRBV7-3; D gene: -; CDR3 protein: CASSLGGGSSYEQYF; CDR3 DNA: TGTGCCAGCAGCTTAGGGGGCGGGTCATCCTACGAGCAGTACTTC
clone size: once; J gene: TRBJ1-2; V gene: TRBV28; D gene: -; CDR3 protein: CASSSGPLGGGYGYTF; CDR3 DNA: TGTGCCAGCAGTTCTGGGCCCCTTGGGGGCGGCTATGGCTACACCTTC